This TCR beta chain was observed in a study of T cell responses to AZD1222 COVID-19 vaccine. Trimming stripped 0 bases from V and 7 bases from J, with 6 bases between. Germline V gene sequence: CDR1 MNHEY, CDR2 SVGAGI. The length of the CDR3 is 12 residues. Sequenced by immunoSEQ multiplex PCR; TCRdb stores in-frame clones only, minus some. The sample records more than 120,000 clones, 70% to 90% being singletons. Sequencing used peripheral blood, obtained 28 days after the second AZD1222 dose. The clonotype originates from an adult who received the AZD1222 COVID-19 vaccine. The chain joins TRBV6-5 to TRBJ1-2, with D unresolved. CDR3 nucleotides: TGTGCCAGCAGTTACTCCGACGGTGGCTACACCTTC. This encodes CASSYSDGGYTF.